This T cell receptor (beta chain) was identified during a study of response to subunit inactivated influenza vaccine. The study, taken as a whole, reports: Seasonal influenza vaccination, on each occasion, was suggested by the authors to recruit few new T cells.

Only a few counts were recorded for this clonotype. Its specificity is unknown. Germline values: CDR1 SEHNR, CDR2 FQNEAQ (reference sequence). V lost 5 bases and J 1 base, leaving 18 bases between the germline ends. The CDR3 covers 16 residues. Using its own MiXCR run on the RT-PCR reads, TCRdb lists one record per CDR3 protein. Of 450,000 to 500,000 distinct CDR3 sequences in the sample, about a tenth were seen once. This chain joins TRBV7-9 and TRBJ2-7; perhaps TRBD2 as D (5 bases). The TCR sequence derives from a man aged 50-60 years who received an inactivated influenza vaccine. The source material was PBMCs from blood, sampled about 6 weeks after vaccination. The CDR3 spells CASSIGQAGTSYEQYF. CDR3 coding DNA: TGTGCCAGCAGCATAGGTCAGGCGGGTACGTCCTACGAGCAGTACTTC.